The sequence of this T cell receptor beta chain was determined in a study of response to subunit inactivated influenza vaccine. Trimming removed 2 bases at V and 3 bases at J, with 14 bases between. The germline gives CDR1 KGHSH, CDR2 LQKENI. The CDR3 has 16 amino acids. Study results and caveats: Authors suggested that a seasonal influenza vaccination recruits few new T cells each time.

Regarding this clonotype: As yet, its antigen is unknown.

Each CDR3 protein is one row after TCRdb ran MiXCR on the RT-PCR reads. Of approximately 530,000 distinct CDR3 sequences listed, 7.5% to 8.5% are singletons. The sequencing here drew on PBMCs from blood, taken 23 to 25 months after vaccination. The source is a man between 50 and 75 years old who received an inactivated influenza vaccine. The chain uses TRBV18 and TRBJ2-4; D possibly corresponds to TRBD1 (5 bases). The CDR3 nucleotides read TGTGCCAGCTCACCAGGGCAACAGGCTCACAAAAACATTCAGTACTTC. This sequence encodes CASSPGQQAHKNIQYF.